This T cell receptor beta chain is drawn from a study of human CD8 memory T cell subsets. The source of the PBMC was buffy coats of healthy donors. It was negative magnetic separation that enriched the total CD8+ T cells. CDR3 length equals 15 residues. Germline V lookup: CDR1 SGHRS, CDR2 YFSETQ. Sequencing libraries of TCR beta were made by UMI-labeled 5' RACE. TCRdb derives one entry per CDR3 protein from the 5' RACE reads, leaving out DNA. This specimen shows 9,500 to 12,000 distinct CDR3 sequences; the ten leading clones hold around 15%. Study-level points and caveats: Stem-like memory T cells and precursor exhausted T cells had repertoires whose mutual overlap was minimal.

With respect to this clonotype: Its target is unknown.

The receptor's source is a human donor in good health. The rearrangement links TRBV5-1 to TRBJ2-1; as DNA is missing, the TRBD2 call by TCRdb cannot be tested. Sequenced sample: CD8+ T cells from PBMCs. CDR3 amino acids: CASREAGGPYNEQFF.